Listed below are T cell receptor beta chains from one sample, sequenced in a study of blood T cells in healthy people across ages. One entry per CDR3 protein results from TCRdb running MiXCR on the 5' RACE reads. The sample records roughly 800,000 distinct CDR3 sequences, roughly 60% being singletons. The specimen sequenced was blood. Receptor source: a man between 25 and 39 years old in good health. The CDR3 runs from the conserved cysteine through the conserved F or W. The order of the fields is V gene, D gene, clone size, J gene, CDR3 DNA, CDR3 protein. A D gene is named only where the DNA matches it firmly. Where a row states a size, it is once, few, many or the class of an expanded clone; other rows omit it.

V gene: TRBV3-1; D gene: -; clone size: -; J gene: TRBJ1-2; CDR3 DNA: TGTGCCAGCAGCCACGGCGCCTATTACGGCTACACCTTC; CDR3 protein: CASSHGAYYGYTF
V gene: TRBV9; D gene: -; clone size: -; J gene: TRBJ2-5; CDR3 DNA: TGTGCCAGCAGCGTAGCCACAGGGATCGGGGAGACCCAGTACTTC; CDR3 protein: CASSVATGIGETQYF
V gene: TRBV28; D gene: TRBD1; clone size: -; J gene: TRBJ2-3; CDR3 DNA: TGTGCCAGCAGTTTCGGTCAGGGGGCCACAGATACGCAGTATTTT; CDR3 protein: CASSFGQGATDTQYF
V gene: TRBV12-3/TRBV12-4; D gene: -; clone size: -; J gene: TRBJ2-7; CDR3 DNA: TGTGCCAGCAGCCCCGCCCGTGGAGGGTTCTACGAGCAGTACTTC; CDR3 protein: CASSPARGGFYEQYF
V gene: TRBV2; D gene: -; clone size: -; J gene: TRBJ2-5; CDR3 DNA: TGTACCAGCAATCTAATGGGGACAGAGACCCAGTACTTC; CDR3 protein: CTSNLMGTETQYF
V gene: TRBV2; D gene: -; clone size: few; J gene: TRBJ1-5; CDR3 DNA: TGTGCCAGCAGTGGGGACCCGGGGGCCAATCAGCCCCAGCATTTT; CDR3 protein: CASSGDPGANQPQHF
V gene: TRBV20-1; D gene: -; clone size: few; J gene: TRBJ2-7; CDR3 DNA: TGCAGTGCTAGAGATAACCGGGGACTCATCTCCGAGCAGTACTTC; CDR3 protein: CSARDNRGLISEQYF
V gene: TRBV12-3/TRBV12-4; D gene: -; clone size: -; J gene: TRBJ2-3; CDR3 DNA: TGTGCCAGTTCCGGGACGCAGAATAGCACAGATACGCAGTATTTT; CDR3 protein: CASSGTQNSTDTQYF
V gene: TRBV5-1; D gene: TRBD1; clone size: -; J gene: TRBJ2-1; CDR3 DNA: TGCGCCAGCAGCGGACAGGGGGCGAATGAGCAGTTCTTC; CDR3 protein: CASSGQGANEQFF
V gene: TRBV13; D gene: -; clone size: -; J gene: TRBJ2-1; CDR3 DNA: TGTGCCAGCAGTACTGAGAATGAGCAGTTCTTC; CDR3 protein: CASSTENEQFF
V gene: TRBV20-1; D gene: -; clone size: few; J gene: TRBJ2-5; CDR3 DNA: TGCAGTGCTCCCCTCACCCCAGAGACCCAGTACTTC; CDR3 protein: CSAPLTPETQYF
V gene: TRBV6-5; D gene: -; clone size: -; J gene: TRBJ1-2; CDR3 DNA: TGTGCCAGCAGTTACGGGCAGACCAACCAGTATGGCTACACCTTC; CDR3 protein: CASSYGQTNQYGYTF
V gene: TRBV20-1; D gene: TRBD2; clone size: once; J gene: TRBJ2-3; CDR3 DNA: TGCAGTGCTAGTCCGCTAGCGGGTGCTCCAGATACGCAGTATTTT; CDR3 protein: CSASPLAGAPDTQYF
V gene: TRBV6-1; D gene: -; clone size: -; J gene: TRBJ1-2; CDR3 DNA: TGTGCCAGCAGTGAAGAAGTGGGGTATGGCTACACCTTC; CDR3 protein: CASSEEVGYGYTF
V gene: TRBV7-2; D gene: TRBD2; clone size: -; J gene: TRBJ2-5; CDR3 DNA: TGTGCCAGCAGCTTCGCGGGAGGTGGAGGGGGTAAAGAGACCCAGTACTTC; CDR3 protein: CASSFAGGGGGKETQYF
V gene: TRBV12-3/TRBV12-4; D gene: TRBD2; clone size: -; J gene: TRBJ2-2; CDR3 DNA: TGTGCCACCAGTTGGAACCGGGGGGGGAACACCGGGGAGCTGTTTTTT; CDR3 protein: CATSWNRGGNTGELFF
V gene: TRBV2; D gene: -; clone size: -; J gene: TRBJ2-3; CDR3 DNA: TGTGCCGGCCAGGGGGGGGGCACAGAGACGCAGTATTTT; CDR3 protein: CAGQGGGTETQYF
V gene: TRBV3-1; D gene: -; clone size: -; J gene: TRBJ1-1; CDR3 DNA: TGTGCCAGCAGCCGTTGGGAGGACACTGAAGCTTTCTTT; CDR3 protein: CASSRWEDTEAFF